This T cell receptor (beta chain) was documented in a study of T cells in Graves' hyperthyroidism and ophthalmopathy. Study background: Blood was drawn when the patient was first diagnosed and still untreated. Study findings and constraints: The authors' 13 V-J model separated ophthalmopathy from stable hyperthyroidism. Researchers found most expanded thyroid clonotypes above 0.001 in blood as well.

RNA transcripts gave rise to amplified TCR beta CDR3 regions. Researchers ran a first-round RT-PCR on the TCR CDR3 using the HTBI primer set. TCRdb itself ran the multiplex PCR reads through MiXCR, one entry per CDR3 protein. The data hold some 380,000 distinct CDR3 sequences, with 13% observed a single time. On this clonotype: Its antigen is currently unknown. Since a much larger clone is just one base distant, this may be a read error.

Material: blood. This receptor was identified in a man aged 25-45 years with Graves' hyperthyroidism that later progressed to Graves' ophthalmopathy.

The CDR3: CAISGQQNGKLFF. The CDR3 DNA reads TGTGCCATCAGTGGGCAGCAGAATGGAAAACTGTTTTTT. The chain is built from TRBV10-3 and TRBJ1-4; D gene ambiguous. The CDR3 is made up of 13 amino acids. Germline loops: CDR1 ENHRY, CDR2 SYGVKD.